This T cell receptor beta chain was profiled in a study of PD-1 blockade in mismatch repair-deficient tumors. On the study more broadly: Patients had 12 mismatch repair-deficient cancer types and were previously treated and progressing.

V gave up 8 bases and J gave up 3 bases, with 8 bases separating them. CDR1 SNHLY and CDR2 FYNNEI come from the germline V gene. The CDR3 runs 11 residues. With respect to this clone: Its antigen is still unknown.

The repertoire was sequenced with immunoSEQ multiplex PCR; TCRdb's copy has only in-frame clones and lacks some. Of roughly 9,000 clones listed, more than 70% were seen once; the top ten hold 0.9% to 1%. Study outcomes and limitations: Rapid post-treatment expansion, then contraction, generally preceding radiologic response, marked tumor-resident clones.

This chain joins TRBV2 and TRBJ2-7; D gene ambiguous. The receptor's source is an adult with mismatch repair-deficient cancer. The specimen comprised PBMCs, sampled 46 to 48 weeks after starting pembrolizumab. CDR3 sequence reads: CASLFFYEQYF. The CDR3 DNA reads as TGTGCCAGCTTATTTTTCTACGAGCAGTACTTC.